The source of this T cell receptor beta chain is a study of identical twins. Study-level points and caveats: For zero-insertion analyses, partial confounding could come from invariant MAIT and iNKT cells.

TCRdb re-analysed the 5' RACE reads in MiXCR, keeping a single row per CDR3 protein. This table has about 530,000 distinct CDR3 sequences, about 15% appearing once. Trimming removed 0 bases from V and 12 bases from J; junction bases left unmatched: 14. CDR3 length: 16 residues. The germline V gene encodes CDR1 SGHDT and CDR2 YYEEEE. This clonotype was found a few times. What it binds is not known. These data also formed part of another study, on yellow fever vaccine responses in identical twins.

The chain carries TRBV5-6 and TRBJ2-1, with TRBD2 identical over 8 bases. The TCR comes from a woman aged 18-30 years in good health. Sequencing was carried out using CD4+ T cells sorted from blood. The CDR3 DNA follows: TGTGCCAGCAGCTTGGCCCCAGCGGGGGTCCTTTGGGGGCAGTTCTTC. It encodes CASSLAPAGVLWGQFF.